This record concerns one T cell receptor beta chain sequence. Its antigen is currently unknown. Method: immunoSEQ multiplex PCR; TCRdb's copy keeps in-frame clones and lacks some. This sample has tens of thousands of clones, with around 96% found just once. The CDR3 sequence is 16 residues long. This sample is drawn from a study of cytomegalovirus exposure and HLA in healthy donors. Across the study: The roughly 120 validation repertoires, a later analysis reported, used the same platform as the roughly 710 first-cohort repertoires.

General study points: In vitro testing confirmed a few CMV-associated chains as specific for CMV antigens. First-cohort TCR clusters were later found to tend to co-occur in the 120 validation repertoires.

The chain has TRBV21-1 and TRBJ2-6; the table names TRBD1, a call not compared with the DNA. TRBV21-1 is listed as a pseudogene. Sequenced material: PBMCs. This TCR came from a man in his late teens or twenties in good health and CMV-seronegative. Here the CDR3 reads CASSDQTGVGANVLTF. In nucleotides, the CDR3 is TGTGCCAGCAGCGACCAGACAGGGGTCGGGGCCAACGTCCTGACTTTC.